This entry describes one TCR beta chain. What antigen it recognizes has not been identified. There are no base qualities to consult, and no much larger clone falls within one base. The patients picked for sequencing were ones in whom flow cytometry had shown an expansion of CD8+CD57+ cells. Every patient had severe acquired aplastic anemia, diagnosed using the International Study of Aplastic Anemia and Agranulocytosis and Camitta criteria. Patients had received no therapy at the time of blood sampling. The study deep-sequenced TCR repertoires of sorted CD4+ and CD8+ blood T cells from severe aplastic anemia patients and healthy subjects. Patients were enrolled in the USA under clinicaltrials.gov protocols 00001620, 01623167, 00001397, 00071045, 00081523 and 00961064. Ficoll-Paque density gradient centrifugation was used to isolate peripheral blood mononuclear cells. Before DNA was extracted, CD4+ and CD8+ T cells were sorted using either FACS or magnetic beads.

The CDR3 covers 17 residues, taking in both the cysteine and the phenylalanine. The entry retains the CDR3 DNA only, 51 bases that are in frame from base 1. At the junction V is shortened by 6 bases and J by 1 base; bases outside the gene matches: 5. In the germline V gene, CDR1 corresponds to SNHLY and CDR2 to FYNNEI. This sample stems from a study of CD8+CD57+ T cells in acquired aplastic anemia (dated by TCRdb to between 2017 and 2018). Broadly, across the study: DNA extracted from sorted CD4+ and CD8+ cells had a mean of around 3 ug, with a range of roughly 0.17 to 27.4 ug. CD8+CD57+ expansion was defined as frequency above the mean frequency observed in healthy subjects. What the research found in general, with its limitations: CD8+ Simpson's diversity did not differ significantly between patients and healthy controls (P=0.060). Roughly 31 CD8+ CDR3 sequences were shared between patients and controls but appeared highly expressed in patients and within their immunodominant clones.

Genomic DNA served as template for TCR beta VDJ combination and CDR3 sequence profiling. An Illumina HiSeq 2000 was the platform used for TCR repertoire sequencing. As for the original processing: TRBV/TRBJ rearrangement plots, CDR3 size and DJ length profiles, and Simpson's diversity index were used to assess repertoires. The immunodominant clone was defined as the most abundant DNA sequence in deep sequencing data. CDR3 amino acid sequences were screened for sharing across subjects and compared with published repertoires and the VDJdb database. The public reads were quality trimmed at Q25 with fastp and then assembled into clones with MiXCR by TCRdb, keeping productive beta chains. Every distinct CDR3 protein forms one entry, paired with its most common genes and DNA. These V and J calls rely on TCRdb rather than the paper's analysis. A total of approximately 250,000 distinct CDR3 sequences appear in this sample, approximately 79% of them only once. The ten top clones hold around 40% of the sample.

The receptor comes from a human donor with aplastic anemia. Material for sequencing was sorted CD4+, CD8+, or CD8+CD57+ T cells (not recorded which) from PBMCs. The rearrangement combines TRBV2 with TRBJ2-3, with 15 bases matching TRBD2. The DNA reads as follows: TGTGCCAGCAGACAGGGACTAGCGGGGGGTCGCACAGATACGCAGTATTTT. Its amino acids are CASRQGLAGGRTDTQYF.